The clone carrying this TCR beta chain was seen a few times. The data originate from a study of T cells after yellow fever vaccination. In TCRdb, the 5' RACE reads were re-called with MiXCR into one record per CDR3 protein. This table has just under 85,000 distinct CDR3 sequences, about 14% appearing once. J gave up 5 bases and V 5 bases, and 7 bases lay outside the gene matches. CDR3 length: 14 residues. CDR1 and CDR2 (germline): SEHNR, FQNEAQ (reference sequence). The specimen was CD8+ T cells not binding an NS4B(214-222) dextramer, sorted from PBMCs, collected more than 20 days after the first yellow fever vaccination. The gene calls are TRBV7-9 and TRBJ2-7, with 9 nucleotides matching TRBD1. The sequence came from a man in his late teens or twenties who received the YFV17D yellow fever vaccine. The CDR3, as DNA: TGTGCCAGCAGCCAGGGACAGGGCAGAGACGAGCAGTACTTC. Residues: CASSQGQGRDEQYF.